This T cell receptor beta chain was obtained from a study of TIL therapy for anti-PD-1-resistant metastatic lung cancer. Study background: Tumor harvest preceded PD-1/PD-L1 blockade, followed by nivolumab treatment. Most patients had lung adenocarcinoma; several tumors were EGFR-mutant, two ALK-rearranged; half smoked currently or formerly. Tumors carried a median roughly 1.5 non-synonymous mutations per megabase.

The immunoSEQ assay was v3. Sequencing depth was around 2.2 million read pairs for survey level, roughly 4.5-6.5 million for deep. Assay: immunoSEQ multiplex PCR; the TCRdb copy retains only in-frame clones and omits some. Here the sample spans about 20,000 clones, 60% to 80% being singletons. As for time point: pre-treatment sample, taken before nivolumab and TIL therapy. V lost 0 bases and J 0 bases, leaving 5 bases between the germline ends. Germline V gene lookup returns CDR1 KGHDR and CDR2 SFDVKD. The CDR3 is made up of 16 amino acids. The starting material was blood, obtained at baseline. The V and J genes are TRBV24-1 and TRBJ2-6; D gene unclear. This sequence was found in a person aged 25-80 years with non-small cell lung cancer. The CDR3 DNA reads as TGTGCCACCAGTGATTTGATGAGCTCTGGGGCCAACGTCCTGACTTTC. This encodes CATSDLMSSGANVLTF.